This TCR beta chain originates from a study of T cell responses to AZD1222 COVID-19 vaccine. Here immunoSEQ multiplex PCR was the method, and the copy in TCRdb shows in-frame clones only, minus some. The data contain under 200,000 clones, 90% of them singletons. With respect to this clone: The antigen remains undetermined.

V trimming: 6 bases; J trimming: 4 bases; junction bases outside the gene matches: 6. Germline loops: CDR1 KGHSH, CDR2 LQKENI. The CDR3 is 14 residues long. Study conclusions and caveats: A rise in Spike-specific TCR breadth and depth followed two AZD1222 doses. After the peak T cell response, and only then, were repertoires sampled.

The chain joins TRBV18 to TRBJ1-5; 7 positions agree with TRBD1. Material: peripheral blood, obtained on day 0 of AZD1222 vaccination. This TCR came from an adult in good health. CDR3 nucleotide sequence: TGTGCCAGCTCTATAACAGGGGTAAATCAGCCCCAGCATTTT. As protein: CASSITGVNQPQHF.